This T cell receptor beta chain was captured in a study of Ad26.COV2.S vaccination and SARS-CoV-2 variants. Findings and limits, study-wide: Placebo recipients and vaccine recipients were similar in non-spike TCR breadth. Measures of TCR breadth and depth may have fallen short of total T cell responses.

This CDR3 has 15 amino acids. The germline V gene encodes CDR1 SNHLY and CDR2 FYNNEI. The V and J ends lost 7 bases and 6 bases respectively, with 19 bases between them. Treatment here: around 19 received Ad26.COV2.S at low or high dose, single or two shots; a few received placebo; per-sample allocation not given. Samples were taken on day 63 after the first vaccine or placebo injection. Cohort 1b enrolled adults aged 18-55 years in Boston. About this clone: Its cognate antigen is unknown.

TCRdb's table, derived via immunoSEQ multiplex PCR, lists solely in-frame clones and lacks some. This table has some 250,000 clones, roughly 90% appearing once. The chain is built from TRBV2 and TRBJ2-4; a weak D match, TRBD1 (7 bases). The sample consisted of peripheral blood, taken in a trial of Ad26.COV2.S vaccine versus placebo. The sequence was collected from a person between 18 and 65 years old who received the Ad26.COV2.S COVID-19 vaccine or a placebo. The CDR3 sequence: CASKGASALRNIQYF. The CDR3 DNA follows: TGTGCCAGCAAGGGGGCTAGCGCTTTAAGAAACATTCAGTACTTC.